The 8 T cell receptor beta chains below were found in one sample sequenced in a study of shared clonotypes between healthy human individuals. Some clones are missing from TCRdb's copy, which holds only in-frame ones; the method was immunoSEQ multiplex PCR. The sample includes around 2,000,000 clones, around 96% of them seen just once. Terminally differentiated effector memory CD45RA+ cells were left out of the naive CD8 fraction, which was CD45RO-negative and positively selected for CCR7. The material sequenced was naive CD8+ T cells sorted from blood. The receptors shown here come from a man between 18 and 29 years old in good health.

V and J are TRBV13 and TRBJ2-3; 9 nucleotides agree with TRBD2. Germline V gene lookup returns CDR1 PRHDT and CDR2 FYEKMQ (reference sequence). The CDR3 has 15 amino acids. Unmatched junction bases numbered 4, after V lost 4 bases and J lost 2 bases. The CDR3 region is CASSSLAGITDTQYF. The CDR3 nucleotides read TGTGCCAGCAGCTCTCTAGCGGGAATCACAGATACGCAGTATTTT.

V and J are TRBV25-1 and TRBJ2-3, with a possible D match to TRBD2 (5 bases). CDR1 MGHDK and CDR2 SYGVNS come from the germline V gene. The V end was cut by 8 bases, the J end by 8 bases, with 20 bases between. The CDR3 has 14 amino acids. The CDR3 reads CASHSGLRTSTQYF. CDR3 DNA: TGTGCCAGCCATTCAGGACTCCGAACGAGTACGCAGTATTTT.

This sequence joins TRBV27 and TRBJ1-6; 8 bases map to TRBD1. CDR1 MNHEY and CDR2 SMNVEV come from the germline V gene (reference sequence). The CDR3 spans 15 residues. The junction had 2 bases not matched to a gene; V was cut back by 1 base and J by 6 bases. CDR3 coding DNA: TGTGCCAGCAGTTTATACGGACAGGGTAATTCACCCCTCCACTTT. It encodes CASSLYGQGNSPLHF.

The V gene is TRBV29-1, the J gene TRBJ2-7, with 9 bases lining up with TRBD1. The trim removed 6 bases at V and 2 bases at J, leaving 11 bases unmatched. There are 15 residues in the CDR3. The germline V gene encodes CDR1 SQVTM and CDR2 ANQGSEA. CDR3 DNA sequence: TGCAGCGTCTTCGGGACAGGGCGCCACACCTACGAGCAGTACTTC. It is translated as CSVFGTGRHTYEQYF.

With regard to this clone: Since a much larger clone is just one base distant, this may be a read error. The chain joins TRBV6-5 to TRBJ2-7; 10 positions match TRBD2. This CDR3 comprises 16 residues. Germline V CDR1 and CDR2: MNHEY, SVGAGI. V shed 0 bases, J shed 6 bases, and the junction held 8 bases outside the gene matches. The DNA of the CDR3 is TGTGCCAGCAGTTACTCTGAGGGACTAGCGAGAGGCGAGCAGTACTTC. Translation: CASSYSEGLARGEQYF.

The chain is built from TRBV4-1 and TRBJ1-2, with 11 bases that match TRBD1. The CDR3 is made up of 17 amino acids. With V trimmed by 0 bases and J by 0 bases, 3 bases remained unmatched. Germline V gene lookup returns CDR1 MGHRA and CDR2 YSYEKL. The CDR3 nucleotides are TGCGCCAGCAGCCAAGATTGGACAGGGGGCACTAACTATGGCTACACCTTC. Translated, it gives CASSQDWTGGTNYGYTF.

This chain joins TRBV4-1 and TRBJ2-5; TRBD1 matches at 12 bases. This CDR3 spans 17 amino acids. V shed 2 bases, J shed 2 bases, and the junction held 6 bases outside the gene matches. CDR1 MGHRA and CDR2 YSYEKL come from the germline V gene. CDR3 protein: CASSQLPGQGAQETQYF. The CDR3 bases are TGCGCCAGCAGCCAACTTCCGGGACAGGGGGCTCAAGAGACCCAGTACTTC.

The chain joins TRBV15 to TRBJ1-5, with 12 bases matching TRBD1. The V gene end was trimmed by 8 bases and the J gene end by 7 bases; junction bases not matched to a gene: 3. The CDR3 length is 13 residues. Germline-derived CDR1 and CDR2 are LNHNV and YYDKDF (reference sequence). The CDR3 reads CATGTGGGQPQHF. The CDR3, as DNA: TGTGCCACCGGGACAGGGGGCGGACAGCCCCAGCATTTT.